This passage covers 20 T cell receptor beta chains from one sample sequenced in a study of monozygotic twins with inflammatory bowel disease. TCRdb processed the 5' RACE reads again and assigns one entry to each CDR3 protein, with no DNA. Its table lists about 300,000 distinct CDR3 sequences. Specimen: blood. The receptors originated from a human donor with ulcerative colitis or Crohn's disease, or a healthy co-twin of an affected twin (not recorded which).

V gene TRBV28 combines with J gene TRBJ1-5; TCRdb names TRBD1, which stays unverified in the absence of DNA. This CDR3 region has 15 residues. Germline CDR1 MDHEN, CDR2 SYDVKM. The CDR3 reads CAGRGVTGANQPQHF.

CDR3 sequence reads: CASSLEKGTYTGELFF. The J gene is TRBJ2-2, the V gene TRBV9; TCRdb calls TRBD1, which cannot be checked without DNA. Germline loops: CDR1 SGDLS, CDR2 YYNGEE. This CDR3 region has 16 residues.

This sequence joins TRBV20-1 and TRBJ2-5; as DNA is missing, the TRBD2 call by TCRdb cannot be tested. This CDR3 spans 15 amino acids. Per the germline V gene, CDR1 is DFQATT and CDR2 is SNEGSKA (reference sequence). CDR3 sequence: CSANLLSGVKVGQYF.

The rearrangement joins TRBV7-9 to TRBJ1-2; as DNA is missing, the TRBD1 call by TCRdb cannot be tested. CDR1 and CDR2 (germline): SEHNR, FQNEAQ (reference sequence). This CDR3 is built from 17 residues. CDR3 in amino acids: CASTPNVPGQGSLGYTF.

The genes are TRBV24-1 and TRBJ1-5; TCRdb's D call of TRBD1 is untestable without DNA. The germline CDR1 and CDR2 sequences are KGHDR and SFDVKD. The CDR3 totals 14 residues. The CDR3: CATAGGSGNQPQHF.

The rearrangement links TRBV11-2 to TRBJ2-7; as DNA is missing, the TRBD1 call by TCRdb cannot be tested. Germline values: CDR1 SGHAT, CDR2 FQNNGV. The CDR3 runs to 15 residues. The CDR3 sequence is CASSLRPGGSDEQYF.

V gene TRBV27 combines with J gene TRBJ2-1; TCRdb's D gene call, TRBD1, goes unchecked for lack of DNA. There are 16 residues in the CDR3. Germline CDR1 is MNHEY and CDR2 is SMNVEV (reference sequence). The CDR3 spells CASTSRGGRDYNEQFF.

The rearrangement links TRBV30 to TRBJ2-7. The germline gives CDR1 GTSNPN, CDR2 SVGIG (reference sequence). The CDR3 covers 11 residues. The CDR3 region is CAWSVKNEQYF.

The chain employs TRBV7-8 and TRBJ2-7; TCRdb designates TRBD1, a call that cannot be tested without DNA. This CDR3 has 14 residues. The V gene's germline CDR1 is SGHVS and CDR2 FQNEAQ. The CDR3 spells CASSPRTASYEQYF.

The chain joins TRBV20-1 to TRBJ1-3. The CDR3 totals 12 residues. Germline CDR1 DFQATT, CDR2 SNEGSKA (reference sequence). CDR3 sequence reads: CSARVSGNTIYF.

The chain has TRBV3-1 and TRBJ2-2. There are 14 residues in the CDR3. From germline, CDR1 is LGHDT and CDR2 YNNKEL (reference sequence). The CDR3 spells CASSQEPLAGELFF. The whole variable domain, remainder taken from reference TRBV3-1 and TRBJ2-2, is DTAVSQTPKYLVTQMGNDKSIKCEQNLGHDTMYWYKQDSKKFLKIMFSYNNKELIINETVPNRFSPKSPDKAHLNLHINSLELGDSAVYFCASSQEPLAGELFFGEGSRLTVL.

The chain joins TRBV7-9 to TRBJ2-5; TCRdb calls TRBD1, which cannot be checked without DNA. The CDR3 extends over 16 amino acids. Germline V gene sequence: CDR1 SEHNR, CDR2 FQNEAQ (reference sequence). This CDR3 reads CASSFTSGGPGETQYF.

The V and J genes are TRBV27 and TRBJ1-1. The CDR3 has 13 amino acids. Germline V gene lookup returns CDR1 MNHEY and CDR2 SMNVEV (reference sequence). CDR3 region: CASSLMRHTEAFF.

The genes are TRBV7-2 and TRBJ1-5. The CDR3 loop spans 12 amino acids. Germline assignment: CDR1 SGHTA and CDR2 FQGNSA. CDR3 residues: CASSLGLQPQHF. The variable domain in full, with the rest retrieved from reference TRBV7-2 and TRBJ1-5, is GAGVSQSPSNKVTEKGKDVELRCDPISGHTALYWYRQSLGQGLEFLIYFQGNSAPDKSGLPSDRFSAERTGGSVSTLTIQRTQQEDSAVYLCASSLGLQPQHFGDGTRLSIL.

The chain carries TRBV11-2 and TRBJ1-4; TCRdb designates TRBD1, a call that cannot be tested without DNA. The CDR3 totals 15 residues. From germline, CDR1 is SGHAT and CDR2 FQNNGV. CDR3 sequence reads: CASSTLQGKGEKLFF.

This rearrangement joins TRBV3-1 to TRBJ2-1; TCRdb returns TRBD1, unconfirmable since there is no DNA. This CDR3 has 14 amino acids. From germline, CDR1 is LGHDT and CDR2 YNNKEL (reference sequence). CDR3 amino acids: CASSQSGGAYEQFF.

The chain has TRBV7-9 and TRBJ2-7; TCRdb picks TRBD1, but there is no DNA to check that call. This CDR3 is built from 16 residues. CDR1 is SEHNR and CDR2 is FQNEAQ in the germline V gene (reference sequence). This CDR3 reads CASSLGGPTDYYEQYF. The full variable domain, rest sourced from reference TRBV7-9 and TRBJ2-7, is DTGVSQNPRHKITKRGQNVTFRCDPISEHNRLYWYRQTLGQGPEFLTYFQNEAQLEKSRLLSDRFSAERPKGSFSTLEIQRTEQGDSAMYLCASSLGGPTDYYEQYFGPGTRLTVT.

CDR3 sequence reads: CASSISFSPRSYEQYF. The V and J genes are TRBV5-1 and TRBJ2-7. The CDR3 extends over 16 amino acids. Per the germline V gene, CDR1 is SGHRS and CDR2 is YFSETQ.

The rearrangement joins TRBV6-5 to TRBJ2-3; TCRdb lists TRBD1, though no DNA is available to test this call. The germline V gene encodes CDR1 MNHEY and CDR2 SVGAGI. The CDR3 has 16 amino acids. The CDR3 sequence: CASSLRGRTSTDTQYF.

This chain uses TRBV14 with TRBJ1-1; no DNA is available, so the TRBD1 call from TCRdb remains unchecked. CDR1 is SGHDN and CDR2 is FVKESK in the germline V gene. The CDR3 runs to 13 residues. CDR3 region: CASSRDIYTEAFF.